This T cell receptor beta chain was recorded in a study of blood T cells in healthy people across ages. Findings and limits, study-wide: With naive T cell percentage, TCR beta diversity showed a strong correlation.

This clonotype is a singleton in its sample. No antigen is known for it. With a J-beta primer mix and a sample-barcoded 5' primer, a second PCR ran roughly 6 to 12 cycles. MiXCR, run by TCRdb on the 5' RACE reads, gives a single entry per CDR3 protein. The data show just over 800,000 distinct CDR3 sequences, with approximately 59% seen just once and 25% to 35% held by the top ten. The germline CDR1 and CDR2 sequences are MNHEY and SMNVEV (reference sequence). After removal of 4 bases from V and 0 bases from J, the junction contained 9 bases not matched to a gene. The CDR3 is 17 residues long. The chain couples TRBV27 to TRBJ2-4, with TRBD1 matching over 7 bases. Input material: blood. The sequence derives from a young man in good health. CDR3 amino acids: CASSSLSTGLAKNIQYF. The CDR3 DNA sequence: TGTGCCAGCAGTTCCCTCTCGACAGGGTTAGCCAAAAACATTCAGTACTTC.